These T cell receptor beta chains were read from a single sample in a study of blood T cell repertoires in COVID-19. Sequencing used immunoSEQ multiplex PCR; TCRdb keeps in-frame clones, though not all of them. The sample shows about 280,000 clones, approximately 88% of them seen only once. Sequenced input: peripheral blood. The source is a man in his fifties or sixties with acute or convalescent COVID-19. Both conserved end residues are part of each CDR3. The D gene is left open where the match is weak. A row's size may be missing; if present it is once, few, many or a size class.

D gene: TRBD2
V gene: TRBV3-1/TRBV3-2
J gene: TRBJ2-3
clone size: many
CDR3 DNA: TGTGCCAGCAGCCAAGATTGGGGGGGGTACACAGATACGCAGTATTTT
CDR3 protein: CASSQDWGGYTDTQYF

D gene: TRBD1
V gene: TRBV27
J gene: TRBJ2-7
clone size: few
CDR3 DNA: TGTGCCAGCAGTTCCCGGGACAGGGGACCCGAGCAGTACTTC
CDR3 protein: CASSSRDRGPEQYF

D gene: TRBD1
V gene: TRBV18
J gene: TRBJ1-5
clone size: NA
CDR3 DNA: TGTGCCAGCTCACCCCCCGGACAGGGGCAGAATCAGCCCCAGCATTTT
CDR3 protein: CASSPPGQGQNQPQHF

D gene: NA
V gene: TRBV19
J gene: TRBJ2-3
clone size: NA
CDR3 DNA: TGTGCCAGTAGTAAGGGGGGGGCAGCTAGCACAGATACGCAGTATTTT
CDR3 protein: CASSKGGAASTDTQYF

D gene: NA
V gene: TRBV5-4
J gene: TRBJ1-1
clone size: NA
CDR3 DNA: TGTGCCAGCAGCTTTGACAGGTTTACTGAAGCTTTCTTT
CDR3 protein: CASSFDRFTEAFF

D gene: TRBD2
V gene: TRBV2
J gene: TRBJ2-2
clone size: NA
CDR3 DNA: TGTGCCAGCAGTGGTACTAGCGGGGGTGGCACCGGGGAGCTGTTTTTT
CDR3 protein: CASSGTSGGGTGELFF

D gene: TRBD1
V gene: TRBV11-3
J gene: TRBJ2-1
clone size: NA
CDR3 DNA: TGTGCCAGCAGCTTCGACAGGGGCACTGAGCAGTTCTTC
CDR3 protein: CASSFDRGTEQFF

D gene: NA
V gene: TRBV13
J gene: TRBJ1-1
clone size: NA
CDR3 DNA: TGTGCCAGCACCCTGGGGGGGGCGGGGATGAACACTGAAGCTTTCTTT
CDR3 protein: CASTLGGAGMNTEAFF

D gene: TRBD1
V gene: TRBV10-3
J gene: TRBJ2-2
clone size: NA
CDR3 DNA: TGTGCCTCAATGACAGGGACGAACACCGGGGAGCTGTTTTTT
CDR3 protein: CASMTGTNTGELFF

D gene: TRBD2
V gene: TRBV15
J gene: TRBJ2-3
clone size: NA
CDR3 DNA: TGTGCCACCAGCAGAGAGGGAACTAGCGGGACAGATACGCAGTATTTT
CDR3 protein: CATSREGTSGTDTQYF